The 26 T cell receptor beta chains presented below share a single source sample, sequenced in a study of shared T cell receptors in the human thymus. The table came from immunoSEQ multiplex PCR; TCRdb's copy has only in-frame clones and leaves some out. Of hundreds of thousands of clones in the sample, around 95% were seen once. Sequenced material: thymocytes. These receptors all stem from a human donor.

The rearrangement joins TRBV7-9 to TRBJ2-4; tentatively, D is TRBD1 or TRBD2 (5 bases each). This CDR3 is built from 18 residues. Trimming shortened V by 2 bases and J by 0 bases, and 17 bases separated the two germline ends. CDR1 and CDR2 (germline): SEHNR, FQNEAQ (reference sequence). In nucleotides, the CDR3 is TGTGCCAGCAGCTTAACACCCCCCAGGGAGCTAGCCAAAAACATTCAGTACTTC. Translation gives CASSLTPPRELAKNIQYF. Drawing the rest from reference TRBV7-9 and TRBJ2-4, the complete variable domain is DTGVSQNPRHKITKRGQNVTFRCDPISEHNRLYWYRQTLGQGPEFLTYFQNEAQLEKSRLLSDRFSAERPKGSFSTLEIQRTEQGDSAMYLCASSLTPPRELAKNIQYFGAGTRLSVL.

This rearrangement joins TRBV11-2 to TRBJ2-1; D not certain. Per germline, CDR1 SGHAT and CDR2 FQNNGV. CDR3 length: 15 residues. Trimming stripped 4 bases from V and 12 bases from J, with 22 bases between. The CDR3 loop reads CASSSALRLIPRQFF. In DNA form, the CDR3 reads TGTGCCAGCAGCTCAGCCCTAAGACTTATCCCAAGGCAGTTCTTC.

This clone has only one observation. This sequence joins TRBV6-1 and TRBJ2-7; D is perhaps TRBD1 (6 bases). The V end was cut by 4 bases, the J end by 5 bases, with 18 bases between. The V gene's germline CDR1 is MNHNS and CDR2 SASEGT. CDR3 size: 15 residues. The DNA for the CDR3 is TGTGCCAGCAGTGTCGCAGCACAGGGATCGGACGAGCAGTACTTC. Translated: CASSVAAQGSDEQYF.

The chain joins TRBV7-2 to TRBJ2-1; TRBD2 matches at 15 bases. The CDR3 consists of 16 residues. Germline trimming cut 4 bases from V and 8 bases from J; bases unmatched to any gene: 6. Germline loops: CDR1 SGHTA, CDR2 FQGNSA. CDR3 sequence reads: CASSSRTSGRVDEQFF. The CDR3 nucleotides are TGTGCCAGCAGCTCCAGGACTAGCGGGAGGGTGGATGAGCAGTTCTTC.

This chain links TRBV19 with TRBJ2-5, with D unresolved. Per the germline V gene, CDR1 is LNHDA and CDR2 is SQIVND (reference sequence). The V and J ends lost 3 bases and 1 base respectively, with 9 bases between them. This CDR3 contains 14 residues. CDR3 region: CASSMERIQETQYF. The CDR3 DNA follows: TGTGCCAGTAGTATGGAAAGGATCCAAGAGACCCAGTACTTC. The complete variable domain, with remaining parts taken from reference TRBV19 and TRBJ2-5, reads DGGITQSPKYLFRKEGQNVTLSCEQNLNHDAMYWYRQDPGQGLRLIYYSQIVNDFQKGDIAEGYSVSREKKESFPLTVTSAQKNPTAFYLCASSMERIQETQYFGPGTRLLVL.

This clone was observed once. CDR3 sequence (DNA): TGTGCCAGCAGCCGACTAGCGGCCTACGAGCAGTACTTC. This codes for CASSRLAAYEQYF. The rearrangement uses TRBV14 and TRBJ2-7, with 9 positions matching TRBD2. CDR3 length equals 13 residues. In germline, CDR1 is SGHDN, CDR2 FVKESK. With 4 bases clipped from V and 2 bases from J, the junction kept 0 bases outside the gene matches.

The CDR3 loop reads CASSPRRRTGELFF. CDR3 nucleotides: TGCGCCAGCAGCCCACGACGTCGTACCGGGGAGCTGTTTTTT. This chain connects TRBV4-1 to TRBJ2-2; D is uncertain. V gave up 4 bases and J gave up 5 bases, with 11 bases separating them. The germline gives CDR1 MGHRA, CDR2 YSYEKL. CDR3 length: 14 residues.

V and J are TRBV7-9 and TRBJ2-2, with 9 bases aligning to TRBD2. The CDR3 is 16 residues long. J was trimmed by 6 bases and V by 5 bases; bases with no gene match: 10. The germline CDR1 and CDR2 sequences are SEHNR and FQNEAQ (reference sequence). CDR3 bases: TGTGCCAGCAGCGCGCGACTAGCGGAAGGTGCCGGGGAGCTGTTTTTT. As protein: CASSARLAEGAGELFF.

The genes are TRBV7-8 and TRBJ1-2; possible D gene TRBD1, 6 bases. V shed 1 base and J shed 3 bases, with 15 bases lying between them. The CDR3 loop spans 16 amino acids. The germline V gene encodes CDR1 SGHVS and CDR2 FQNEAQ. The CDR3 sequence: CASSLVHGGLDYGYTF. Written as DNA, the CDR3 is TGTGCCAGCAGCTTAGTGCATGGGGGGCTGGACTATGGCTACACCTTC.

This clone was counted a single time. The rearrangement links TRBV5-1 to TRBJ2-1; 9 nucleotides align to TRBD2. Germline V gene data show CDR1 as SGHRS and CDR2 as YFSETQ. The CDR3 has 19 residues. Unmatched junction bases numbered 12, after V lost 2 bases and J lost 0 bases. The CDR3 reads CASSFLAGSLGSSYNEQFF. The CDR3 nucleotides read TGCGCCAGCAGCTTCCTAGCGGGGTCCTTAGGGAGCTCCTACAATGAGCAGTTCTTC.

The V call is TRBV15, the J call TRBJ2-1; 10 bases are shared with TRBD2. The CDR3 has 15 amino acids. Germline loops: CDR1 LNHNV, CDR2 YYDKDF (reference sequence). Losses at the gene ends were 1 base for V and 7 bases for J; bases not matched to a gene: 4. DNA for the CDR3: TGTGCCACCAGCAGAGGACTAGCGGGCAGTAATGAGCAGTTCTTC. This encodes CATSRGLAGSNEQFF.

The chain joins TRBV28 to TRBJ1-2; maybe TRBD1 (5 bases). The germline V gene encodes CDR1 MDHEN and CDR2 SYDVKM. The CDR3 sequence is 16 residues long. Trimming shortened V by 3 bases and J by 4 bases, and 18 bases separated the two germline ends. The CDR3 is CASSFPSVGGGYGYTF. In DNA form, the CDR3 reads TGTGCCAGCAGTTTTCCGAGCGTTGGGGGAGGCTATGGCTACACCTTC.

This chain links TRBV27 with TRBJ2-7; 11 bases line up with TRBD2. Germline assignment: CDR1 MNHEY and CDR2 SMNVEV (reference sequence). The CDR3 consists of 20 residues. V lost 0 bases and J lost 0; bases outside the gene matches: 13. The CDR3 loop reads CASSLSVSGGTSGHSYEQYF. The CDR3 DNA reads as TGTGCCAGCAGTTTATCGGTATCAGGTGGGACTAGCGGTCACTCCTACGAGCAGTACTTC.

This chain uses TRBV11-1 with TRBJ2-1, with 14 bases matching TRBD2. This CDR3 is 15 amino acids long. V was clipped by 5 bases and J by 8 bases; unmatched bases: 5. The germline gives CDR1 SGHAT, CDR2 FQDESV (reference sequence). The CDR3 region is CASSGGTSGSDEQFF. The CDR3 nucleotides read TGTGCCAGCAGCGGGGGGACTAGCGGGAGCGATGAGCAGTTCTTC. Filled out from reference TRBV11-1 and TRBJ2-1, the complete variable domain reads EAEVAQSPRYKITEKSQAVAFWCDPISGHATLYWYRQILGQGPELLVQFQDESVVDDSQLPKDRFSAERLKGVDSTLKIQPAELGDSAMYLCASSGGTSGSDEQFFGPGTRLTVL.

The chain has TRBV6-4 and TRBJ2-3; TRBD1 agrees at 9 bases. This CDR3 has 17 amino acids. The ends lost 5 bases at V and 2 bases at J; junction bases unmatched: 11. Germline values: CDR1 MRHNA, CDR2 SNTAGT. CDR3 nucleotide sequence: TGTGCCAGCAGTCCACGACAGGGGGTGACTAACACAGATACGCAGTATTTT. Its translation is CASSPRQGVTNTDTQYF.

This sequence joins TRBV28 and TRBJ2-7; 9 bases align to TRBD1. CDR1 is MDHEN, CDR2 SYDVKM, per germline. J gave up 6 bases and V 3 bases, and 6 bases lay outside the gene matches. CDR3 length: 14 amino acids. This CDR3 reads CASSLAGQGCEQYF. The DNA for the CDR3 is TGTGCCAGCAGTTTGGCGGGACAGGGCTGCGAGCAGTACTTC.

The V gene is TRBV27, the J gene TRBJ2-1; TRBD2 agrees at 8 bases. Germline CDR1 reads MNHEY; CDR2 reads SMNVEV (reference sequence). With V trimmed by 3 bases and J by 0 bases, 7 bases remained unmatched. CDR3 size: 17 residues. The CDR3 nucleotides are TGTGCCAGCAGTTTCCTCGGACTAGCCCGCTCCTACAATGAGCAGTTCTTC. Residues: CASSFLGLARSYNEQFF.

This clone was seen only once. V and J are TRBV4-3 and TRBJ2-5, with 9 nucleotides matching TRBD2. The J call may be in error: the DNA end matches TRBJ2-7 better. The length of the CDR3 is 18 residues. Germline values: CDR1 LGHNA, CDR2 YSLEER. The CDR3 sequence: CASSPATSGNHSSYEQYF. In nucleotides, the CDR3 is TGCGCCAGCAGCCCAGCGACTAGCGGAAATCACAGCTCCTACGAGCAGTACTTC.

V usage is TRBV2 and J usage is TRBJ1-4; 7 nucleotides align to TRBD1. The germline CDR1 and CDR2 sequences are SNHLY and FYNNEI. J gave up 7 bases and V 4 bases, and 21 bases lay outside the gene matches. The length of the CDR3 is 19 residues. The CDR3 nucleotides are TGTGCCAGCAGTGCCAGGAAGAGGGACAGCCCTACCTGGGGTGAAAAACTGTTTTTT. It codes for CASSARKRDSPTWGEKLFF.

J is TRBJ1-2 and V is TRBV27; 7 positions match TRBD1. CDR3 size: 19 residues. V was pared by 4 bases and J by 4 bases, with 21 bases of the junction left unmatched. CDR1 and CDR2 (germline): MNHEY, SMNVEV (reference sequence). The CDR3 DNA follows: TGTGCCAGCAGTTCCCTCCGCCAAACTATAGACAGGGACGTCTATGGCTACACCTTC. It yields the protein CASSSLRQTIDRDVYGYTF.

This chain links TRBV19 with TRBJ1-5; no clear D gene. V lost 3 bases and J 2 bases, leaving 14 bases between the germline ends. The CDR3 is 16 residues long. Germline V gene lookup returns CDR1 LNHDA and CDR2 SQIVND (reference sequence). The CDR3 sequence: CASSIMVGIGNQPQHF. The CDR3 DNA follows: TGTGCCAGTAGTATCATGGTCGGGATTGGCAATCAGCCCCAGCATTTT.

This chain joins TRBV28 and TRBJ2-3, with TRBD2 identical over 12 bases. The V gene's germline CDR1 is MDHEN and CDR2 SYDVKM. The CDR3 totals 16 residues. V was pared by 3 bases and J by 6 bases, with 7 bases of the junction left unmatched. The DNA for the CDR3 is TGTGCCAGCAGTTTTGAACTAGCGGGAGGCGCGGATACGCAGTATTTT. The encoded protein is CASSFELAGGADTQYF.

The chain recombines TRBV7-9 with TRBJ2-7; D is unclear. From germline, CDR1 is SEHNR and CDR2 FQNEAQ (reference sequence). The germline V and J ends were trimmed by 2 bases and 5 bases, with 19 bases remaining between them. The CDR3 spans 16 residues. The CDR3: CASSLIRGVSIHEQYF. CDR3 DNA sequence: TGTGCCAGCAGCTTAATTAGAGGAGTGTCCATCCACGAGCAGTACTTC.

V and J are TRBV11-3 and TRBJ2-1; 10 bases line up with TRBD2. The CDR3 loop spans 16 amino acids. The germline gives CDR1 SGHNT, CDR2 YENEEA. With V trimmed by 5 bases and J by 6 bases, 10 bases remained unmatched. The CDR3 DNA reads TGTGCCAGCAGCACCAGCGGGACTAGCGTCTTCAATGAGCAGTTCTTC. This encodes CASSTSGTSVFNEQFF.

The chain combines TRBV19 with TRBJ2-5; 16 nucleotides agree with TRBD2. The CDR3 spans 18 residues. Germline V gene lookup returns CDR1 LNHDA and CDR2 SQIVND (reference sequence). Trimming took 8 bases from V and 2 from J; bases not matched to a gene: 11. The CDR3 loop is CASEPGTSGRAGQETQYF. CDR3 nucleotide sequence: TGTGCCAGTGAGCCGGGGACTAGCGGGAGGGCCGGGCAAGAGACCCAGTACTTC. The variable domain in full, with the rest retrieved from reference TRBV19 and TRBJ2-5, is DGGITQSPKYLFRKEGQNVTLSCEQNLNHDAMYWYRQDPGQGLRLIYYSQIVNDFQKGDIAEGYSVSREKKESFPLTVTSAQKNPTAFYLCASEPGTSGRAGQETQYFGPGTRLLVL.

This clone was recorded a few times. The V and J genes are TRBV4-1 and TRBJ2-2; D gene ambiguous. The CDR3 contains 14 residues. Trimming took off 4 bases at V and 4 bases at J, with 10 bases between the two ends. CDR1 is MGHRA, CDR2 YSYEKL, per germline. The CDR3 DNA reads TGCGCCAGCAGCCCCTGGCCTACCACCGGGGAGCTGTTTTTT. Its protein is CASSPWPTTGELFF.